This TCR beta chain is drawn from a study of blood T cell repertoires in COVID-19. The repertoire was sequenced with immunoSEQ multiplex PCR; TCRdb's copy has only in-frame clones and lacks some. This sample has about 240,000 clones, with 80% to 90% found just once. From germline, CDR1 is SGHRS and CDR2 YFSETQ. V dropped 4 bases and J dropped 0 bases, with 14 bases sitting between them. The CDR3 totals 16 residues. A Seattle source enrolled patients during active infection and followed them longitudinally. The sample taken for sequencing was peripheral blood. This chain links TRBV5-1 with TRBJ1-5, with TRBD1 as a possible D gene (5 bases). The source is a woman of 80 years or more with COVID-19, enrolled during active disease. CDR3 coding DNA: TGCGCCAGCAGCCCCACCGGGGGGTATAGCAATCAGCCCCAGCATTTT. It codes for CASSPTGGYSNQPQHF.